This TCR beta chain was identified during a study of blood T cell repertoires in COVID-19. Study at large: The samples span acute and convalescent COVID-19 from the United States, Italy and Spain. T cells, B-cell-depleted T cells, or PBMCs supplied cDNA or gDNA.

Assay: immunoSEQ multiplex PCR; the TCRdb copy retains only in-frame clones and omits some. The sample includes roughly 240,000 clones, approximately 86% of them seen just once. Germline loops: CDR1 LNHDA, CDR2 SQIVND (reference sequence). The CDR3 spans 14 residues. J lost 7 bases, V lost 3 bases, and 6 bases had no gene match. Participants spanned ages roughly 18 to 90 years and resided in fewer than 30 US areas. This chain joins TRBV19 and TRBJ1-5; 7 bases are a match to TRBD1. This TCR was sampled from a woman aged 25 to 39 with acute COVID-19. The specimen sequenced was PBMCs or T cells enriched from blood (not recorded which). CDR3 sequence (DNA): TGTGCCAGTAGTATGATGGGCAGGGGGCAGCCCCAGCATTTT. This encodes CASSMMGRGQPQHF.